This record looks at one T cell receptor beta chain sequence and its context. This specimen belongs to a study of blood T cell repertoires in COVID-19. Study details: The United States, Italy and Spain were the sources of the acute and convalescent COVID-19 samples.

As processed by the authors: Amplification with reference gene primers provided the estimates of nucleated cell counts. The data were produced by immunoSEQ multiplex PCR, yet TCRdb's version contains in-frame clones alone and is incomplete. That table is the source of V, J and clone size, and D and trimming were worked out from the DNA. The repertoire holds some 310,000 clones, with 87% as singletons. Trimming removed 2 bases from V and 6 bases from J; junction bases left unmatched: 6. The V gene's germline CDR1 is LNHDA and CDR2 SQIVND (reference sequence). The CDR3 has 17 amino acids. The sample was peripheral blood. The TCR comes from a man aged 50-60 years with active or convalescent COVID-19. The rearrangement joins TRBV19 to TRBJ2-1, with 14 bases lining up with TRBD2. The CDR3 is CASSILSGTSGGNEQFF. The CDR3 DNA reads as TGTGCCAGTAGTATACTTAGTGGGACTAGCGGGGGCAATGAGCAGTTCTTC.